Each of the 16 T cell receptor beta chains below was sequenced from the same sample in a study of regulatory T cells in long-lasting Graves disease. In building TCR beta libraries, iRepertoire HTBI primers were used together with Arm-PCR of CDR3 regions. A single record per CDR3 protein comes from TCRdb applying MiXCR to the multiplex PCR reads. The sample lists 400,000 to 500,000 distinct CDR3 sequences, around 20% occurring once. The time point denotes: persistent/refractory GD, antithyroid drugs over 5 years with positive TRAb. From RNA extracted from PBMCs, the TCR library was made. The specimen comprised peripheral blood mononuclear cells (PBMCs), sampled when the disease was refractory, from a patient treated with antithyroid drugs. Every receptor here comes from a female donor with Graves disease.

This clonotype was detected only a few times. The V gene is TRBV5-1, the J gene TRBJ2-7, with D possibly being TRBD1 or TRBD2 (5 bases each). This CDR3 has 14 amino acids. Germline assignment: CDR1 SGHRS and CDR2 YFSETQ. V shed 2 bases and J shed 3 bases, with 12 bases lying between them. DNA for the CDR3: TGCGCCAGCAGCTTTATTGGGGACGACTACGAGCAGTACTTC. Its translation is CASSFIGDDYEQYF.

The V and J genes are TRBV29-1 and TRBJ2-7; D unclear. V was cut by 2 bases and J by 3 bases, with 5 bases left in between. Germline CDR1 is SQVTM and CDR2 is ANQGSEA. CDR3 length: 11 residues. CDR3 coding DNA: TGCAGCGTTGAACACCTCTACGAGCAGTACTTC. Its translation: CSVEHLYEQYF.

V gene TRBV7-9 combines with J gene TRBJ2-1; D ambiguous. V gave up 8 bases and J gave up 1 base, with 9 bases separating them. The germline V gene encodes CDR1 SEHNR and CDR2 FQNEAQ (reference sequence). The length of the CDR3 is 13 residues. CDR3 sequence: CASGFVSYNEQFF. The CDR3 DNA reads TGTGCCAGCGGATTTGTATCCTACAATGAGCAGTTCTTC.

This clonotype was observed at least ten times. J is TRBJ2-2 and V is TRBV2; 7 bases match TRBD2. The J segment lost 5 bases and the V segment lost 6 bases, leaving 6 bases of the junction unmatched. This CDR3 is 14 amino acids long. Per the germline V gene, CDR1 is SNHLY and CDR2 is FYNNEI. The CDR3 sequence is CASRAGASTGELFF. CDR3 coding DNA: TGTGCCAGCAGGGCGGGAGCGTCAACCGGGGAGCTGTTTTTT.

Ten or more counts support this clonotype. Germline and junction disagree at one end, which may indicate a read error. This chain connects TRBV7-7 to TRBJ2-5, with D tentatively TRBD2 (5 bases). Germline loops: CDR1 SSHAT, CDR2 FNYEAQ (reference sequence). This CDR3 is 17 amino acids long. CDR3 residues: CASSLGDGRGYQETQYF. CDR3 in DNA: TGTGCTAGCAGCTTGGGAGATGGCAGAGGGTACCAAGAGACCCAGTACTTC.

The table lists this clonotype with many counts. The genes are TRBV7-8 and TRBJ2-7, with TRBD1 identical over 7 bases. The ends lost 1 base at V and 2 bases at J; junction bases unmatched: 2. The CDR3 length is 14 residues. Germline V gene sequence: CDR1 SGHVS, CDR2 FQNEAQ. The CDR3 DNA reads as TGTGCCAGCAGCTTAGATACAGGGGCCTACGAGCAGTACTTC. Encoded protein: CASSLDTGAYEQYF.

The rearrangement joins TRBV2 to TRBJ2-3, with TRBD2 identical over 7 bases. V lost 9 bases, J lost 4 bases, and 13 bases stayed unmatched. Per germline, CDR1 SNHLY and CDR2 FYNNEI. The CDR3 is made up of 15 amino acids. For the CDR3, the DNA is TGTGCCAGTGCCGAGGAAGCGGGGATCCCAGATACGCAGTATTTT. Its translation is CASAEEAGIPDTQYF.

For this clonotype: This may arise from a read error, as a much more abundant clone is one base away. The rearrangement joins TRBV15 to TRBJ2-2; no clear D gene. The CDR3 is 15 residues long. Trimming stripped 0 bases from V and 7 bases from J, with 12 bases between. Germline V gene sequence: CDR1 LNHNV, CDR2 YYDKDF (reference sequence). The CDR3 region has the DNA TGTGCCACCAGCAGAGACGGTTTAGATATCGGGGAGCTGTTTTTT. It codes for CATSRDGLDIGELFF.

The table lists this clonotype with a few counts. The V call is TRBV7-9, the J call TRBJ2-2; D gene ambiguous. Germline V CDR1 and CDR2: SEHNR, FQNEAQ (reference sequence). V lost 7 bases to trimming and J lost 4 bases, with 16 bases between them. This CDR3 contains 15 residues. The CDR3 sequence: CASTLSGWGTGELFF. CDR3 bases: TGTGCCAGCACCCTTAGTGGGTGGGGCACCGGGGAGCTGTTTTTT.

This chain links TRBV20-1 with TRBJ2-4; D is uncertain. This CDR3 comprises 15 residues. Germline V gives CDR1 DFQATT, CDR2 SNEGSKA (reference sequence). The CDR3 DNA reads as TGCAGCGCCCCCCGGCCTACCGGGGCCAAAAACATTCAGTACTTC. Translating it yields CSAPRPTGAKNIQYF.

The chain uses TRBV28 and TRBJ2-1, with D possibly matching TRBD2 (5 bases). The V gene lost 8 bases and the J gene lost 3 bases, with 17 bases spanning the gap. The CDR3 length is 15 residues. Germline assignment: CDR1 MDHEN and CDR2 SYDVKM. As DNA, the CDR3 is TGTGCCAGCCCCTCCCCCCCAGCGGTCTACAATGAGCAGTTCTTC. Translating gives CASPSPPAVYNEQFF.

Concerning this clonotype itself: A much larger clone lies one base from this, so it may be a read error. This chain connects TRBV20-1 to TRBJ2-7; the D call may be TRBD1 or TRBD2 (5 bases each). The CDR3 is 12 amino acids. Germline CDR1 DFQATT, CDR2 SNEGSKA (reference sequence). The CDR3 spells CGASRELYEQYF. The CDR3 coding sequence is TGCGGTGCTAGCAGGGAACTCTACGAGCAGTACTTC.

The genes are TRBV5-1 and TRBJ1-1; TRBD1 might be the D (5 bases). The CDR3 length is 15 residues. Germline loops: CDR1 SGHRS, CDR2 YFSETQ. V lost 2 bases, J lost 0 bases, and 11 bases lay in between. In DNA, the CDR3 is TGCGCCAGCAGCTTAGGGGCAGGGATGAACACTGAAGCTTTCTTT. Translated, it gives CASSLGAGMNTEAFF.

This clonotype came up a few times. J is TRBJ2-7 and V is TRBV4-2, with D perhaps matching TRBD1 (5 bases). CDR1 and CDR2 from the germline V gene are LGHNA and YNFKEQ. The CDR3 sequence is 18 residues long. Trimming took 5 bases from V and 0 from J, leaving 23 bases between them. CDR3 residues: CASSILPIKTVASYEQYF. The CDR3 bases are TGTGCCAGCAGCATTTTGCCCATAAAGACAGTCGCCTCCTACGAGCAGTACTTC.

This clonotype has a handful of counts. The V call is TRBV9, the J call TRBJ2-2; TRBD2 might be the D (6 bases). The CDR3 is 18 residues long. V was cut by 3 bases and J by 7 bases, with 25 bases left in between. The germline V gene has CDR1 SGDLS and CDR2 YYNGEE. The CDR3 reads CASSEFSGLQTVVGELFF. CDR3 sequence (DNA): TGTGCCAGCAGCGAGTTCTCGGGACTCCAAACGGTGGTCGGGGAGCTGTTTTTT.

This clonotype was counted at least ten times. The CDR3 reads CASSLTSGGNQPQHF. CDR3 DNA sequence: TGTGCCAGCAGTTTAACTTCGGGGGGTAATCAGCCCCAGCATTTT. V usage is TRBV27 and J usage is TRBJ1-5, with D perhaps matching TRBD1 (5 bases). Trimming took 2 bases from V and 4 from J, leaving 12 bases between them. Germline values: CDR1 MNHEY, CDR2 SMNVEV (reference sequence). The CDR3 is 15 amino acids.